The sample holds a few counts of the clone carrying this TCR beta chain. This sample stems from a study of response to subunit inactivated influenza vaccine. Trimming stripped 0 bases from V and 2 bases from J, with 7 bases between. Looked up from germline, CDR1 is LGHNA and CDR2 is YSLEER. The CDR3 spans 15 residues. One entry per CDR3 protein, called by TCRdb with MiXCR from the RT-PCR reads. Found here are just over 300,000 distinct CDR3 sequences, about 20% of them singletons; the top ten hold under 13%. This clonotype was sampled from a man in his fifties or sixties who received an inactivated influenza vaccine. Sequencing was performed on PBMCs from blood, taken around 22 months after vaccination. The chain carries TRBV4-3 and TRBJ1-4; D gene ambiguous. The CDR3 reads CASSQEGGTNEKLFF. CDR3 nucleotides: TGCGCCAGCAGCCAAGAGGGTGGCACTAATGAAAAACTGTTTTTT.